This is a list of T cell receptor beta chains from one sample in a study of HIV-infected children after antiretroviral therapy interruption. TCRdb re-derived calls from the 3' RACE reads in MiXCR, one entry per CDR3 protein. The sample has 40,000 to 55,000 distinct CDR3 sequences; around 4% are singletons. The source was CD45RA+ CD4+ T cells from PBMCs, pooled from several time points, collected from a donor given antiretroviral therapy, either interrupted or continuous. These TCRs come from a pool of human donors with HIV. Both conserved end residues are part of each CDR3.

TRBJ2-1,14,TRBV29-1,CSVEPRDSYNEQFF
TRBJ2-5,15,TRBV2,CASLERGFSQETQYF
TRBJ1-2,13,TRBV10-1,CADRGAGTYGYTF
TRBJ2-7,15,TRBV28,CASSLMGDRTDEQYF
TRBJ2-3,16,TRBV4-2,CASSRPQAEGLDTQYF
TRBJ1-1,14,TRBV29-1,CSVYPLTASTEAFF
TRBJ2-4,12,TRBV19,CASSIGENIQYF
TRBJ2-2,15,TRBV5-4,CASSAPGLKTGELFF
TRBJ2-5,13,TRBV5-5,CASSLGQEETQYF
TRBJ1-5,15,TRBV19,CASSMAGKPNQPQHF
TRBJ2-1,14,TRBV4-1,CASSQPGQNNEQFF
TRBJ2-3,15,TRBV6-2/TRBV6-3,CASSPLGLGADTQYF
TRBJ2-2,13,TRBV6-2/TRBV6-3,CASSYYGTGELFF
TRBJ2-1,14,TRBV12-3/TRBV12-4,CASSSAVSYNEQFF
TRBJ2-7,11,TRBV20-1,CSAPGDYEQYF
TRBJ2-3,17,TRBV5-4,CASSLVRRQGRSDTQYF
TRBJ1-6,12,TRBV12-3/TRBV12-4,CAVGGRESPLHF
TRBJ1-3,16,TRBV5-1,CASSWGDRDSGNTIYF
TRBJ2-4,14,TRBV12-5,CASGPGTGENIQYF
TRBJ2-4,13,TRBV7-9,CASSQGVENIQYF
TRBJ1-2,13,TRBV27,CASSRQGGYGYTF
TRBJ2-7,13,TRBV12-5,CASGLVAGLEQYF
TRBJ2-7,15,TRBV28,CASRERGTGSYEQYF
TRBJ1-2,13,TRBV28,CASSSIPNYGYTF